This T cell receptor beta chain emerged from a study of a mutant IDH1 vaccine in newly diagnosed glioma. Study in general: Held at week 35, visit V12 was the safety follow-up, and visit V13 followed at week 47.

Time point noted: week 47, end of study. All doses held 300 ug of mutant IDH1 20-mer peptide, with topical imiquimod. The protocol was immunoSEQ multiplex PCR, while the TCRdb copy is restricted to in-frame clones and leaves out a portion. In the table there are some 87,000 clones, 81% of which are singletons. CDR3 length equals 15 residues. CDR1 is SGHKS, CDR2 YYEKEE, per germline (reference sequence). V lost 0 bases and J 1 base, leaving 9 bases between the germline ends. To note about this clone: The target antigen is unknown.

This sequence joins TRBV5-5 and TRBJ2-3, with TRBD1 as a possible D gene (6 bases). This TCR came from a middle-aged man with glioma. The sequencing used PBMCs, collected from a glioma patient whose treatment included an IDH1 peptide vaccine. CDR3 in amino acids: CASSLGGGGTDTQYF. The CDR3 region has the DNA TGTGCCAGCAGCTTGGGTGGGGGCGGCACAGATACGCAGTATTTT.